This TCR beta chain was profiled in a study of Tregs in tolerant kidney transplant recipients. Study-wide findings and caveats: Biological reproducibility was not directly addressed in this study. Activated donor B cell expansion appeared to reveal the most relevant donor-specific TCRbeta repertoire.

The method was immunoSEQ multiplex PCR; TCRdb's version includes in-frame clones alone and lacks a portion of them. This sample carries around 120,000 clones, about 90% of them seen once, and the ten largest clones take approximately 0.62%. As to this clone: Antigen unknown.

The trim removed 7 bases at V and 4 bases at J, leaving 9 bases unmatched. The germline V gene has CDR1 LNHDA and CDR2 SQIVND (reference sequence). CDR3 length: 14 amino acids. Unstimulated Tregs (CD4+CD25+CD127-) and CD4+CD25- non-Tregs were sorted from PBMCs. The sample comprised CD4+ T cells from blood. The chain combines TRBV19 with TRBJ1-2, with 7 bases fitting TRBD1. The clonotype originates from a human donor in good health. The CDR3 region is CASTRQGQIYGYTF. CDR3 sequence (DNA): TGTGCCAGTACCCGACAGGGCCAGATCTATGGCTACACCTTC. Full variable domain (rest looked up from reference TRBV19 and TRBJ1-2): DGGITQSPKYLFRKEGQNVTLSCEQNLNHDAMYWYRQDPGQGLRLIYYSQIVNDFQKGDIAEGYSVSREKKESFPLTVTSAQKNPTAFYLCASTRQGQIYGYTFGSGTRLTVV.